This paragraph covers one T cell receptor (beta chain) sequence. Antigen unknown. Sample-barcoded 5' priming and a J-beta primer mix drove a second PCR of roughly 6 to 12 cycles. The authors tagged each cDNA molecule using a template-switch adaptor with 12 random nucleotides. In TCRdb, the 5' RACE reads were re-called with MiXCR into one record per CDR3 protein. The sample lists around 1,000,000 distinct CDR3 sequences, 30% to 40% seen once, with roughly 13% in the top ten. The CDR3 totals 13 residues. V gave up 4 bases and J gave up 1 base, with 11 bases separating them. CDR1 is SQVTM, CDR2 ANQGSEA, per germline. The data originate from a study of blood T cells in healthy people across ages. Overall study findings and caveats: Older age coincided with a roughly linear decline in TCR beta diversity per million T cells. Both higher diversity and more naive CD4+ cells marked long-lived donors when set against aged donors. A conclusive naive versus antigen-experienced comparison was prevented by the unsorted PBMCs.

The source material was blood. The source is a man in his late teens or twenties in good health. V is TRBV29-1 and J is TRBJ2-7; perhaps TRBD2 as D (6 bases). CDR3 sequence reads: CSVGAGTSYEQYF. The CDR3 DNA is TGCAGCGTTGGTGCCGGGACTTCCTACGAGCAGTACTTC.